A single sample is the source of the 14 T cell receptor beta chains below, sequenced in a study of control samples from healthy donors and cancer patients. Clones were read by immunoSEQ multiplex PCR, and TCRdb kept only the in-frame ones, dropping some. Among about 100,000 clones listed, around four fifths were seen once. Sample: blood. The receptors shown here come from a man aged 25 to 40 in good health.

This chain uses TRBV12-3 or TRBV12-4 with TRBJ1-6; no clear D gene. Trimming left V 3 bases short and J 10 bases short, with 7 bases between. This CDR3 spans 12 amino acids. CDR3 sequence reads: CASSFSGSPLHF. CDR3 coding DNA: TGTGCCAGCAGTTTTTCAGGATCACCCCTCCACTTT.

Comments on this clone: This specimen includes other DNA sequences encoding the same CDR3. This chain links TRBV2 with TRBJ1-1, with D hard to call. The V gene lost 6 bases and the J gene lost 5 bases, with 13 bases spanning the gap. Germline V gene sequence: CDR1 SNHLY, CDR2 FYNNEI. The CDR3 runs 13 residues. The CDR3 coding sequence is TGTGCCAGCAGCGCTGGAGAGGGAACTGAAGCTTTCTTT. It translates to CASSAGEGTEAFF.

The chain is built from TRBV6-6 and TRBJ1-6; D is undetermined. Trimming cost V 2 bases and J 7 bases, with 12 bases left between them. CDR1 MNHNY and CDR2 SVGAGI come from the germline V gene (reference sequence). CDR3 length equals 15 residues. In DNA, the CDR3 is TGTGCCAGCAGTTACGAACCGGTGCAAAATTCACCCCTCCACTTT. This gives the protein CASSYEPVQNSPLHF.

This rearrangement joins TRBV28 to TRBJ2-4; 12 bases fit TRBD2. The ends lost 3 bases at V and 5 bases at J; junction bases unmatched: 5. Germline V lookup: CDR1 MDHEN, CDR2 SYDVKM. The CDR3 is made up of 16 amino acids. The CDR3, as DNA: TGTGCCAGCAGTTTTCGACTAGCGGGGGTAGAAAACATTCAGTACTTC. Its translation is CASSFRLAGVENIQYF.

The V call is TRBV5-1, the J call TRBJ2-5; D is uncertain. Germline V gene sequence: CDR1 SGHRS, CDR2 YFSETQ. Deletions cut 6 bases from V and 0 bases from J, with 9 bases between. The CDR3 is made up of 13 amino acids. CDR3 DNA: TGCGCCAGCAAACTAACAGACCAAGAGACCCAGTACTTC. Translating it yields CASKLTDQETQYF.

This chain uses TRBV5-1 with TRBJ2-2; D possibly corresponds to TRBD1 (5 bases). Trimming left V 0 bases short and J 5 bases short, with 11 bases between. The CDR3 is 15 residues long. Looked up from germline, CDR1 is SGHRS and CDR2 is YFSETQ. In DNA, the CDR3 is TGCGCCAGCAGCTTGGGCCAGGGTGGGACCGGGGAGCTGTTTTTT. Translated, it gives CASSLGQGGTGELFF.

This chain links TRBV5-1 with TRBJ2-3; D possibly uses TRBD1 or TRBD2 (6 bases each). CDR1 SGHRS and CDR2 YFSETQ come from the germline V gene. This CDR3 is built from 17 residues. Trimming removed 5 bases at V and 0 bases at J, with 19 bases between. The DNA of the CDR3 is TGCGCCAGCAGAGGGGGTCGGGGGCCCGCTAGCACAGATACGCAGTATTTT. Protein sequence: CASRGGRGPASTDTQYF.

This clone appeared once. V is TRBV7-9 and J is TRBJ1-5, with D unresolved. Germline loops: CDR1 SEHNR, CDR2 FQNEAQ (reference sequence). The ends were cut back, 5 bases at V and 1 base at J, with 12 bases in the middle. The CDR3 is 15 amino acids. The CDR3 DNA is TGTGCCAGCAGCCCCGGACGGGTCAGCAATCAGCCCCAGCATTTT. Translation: CASSPGRVSNQPQHF.

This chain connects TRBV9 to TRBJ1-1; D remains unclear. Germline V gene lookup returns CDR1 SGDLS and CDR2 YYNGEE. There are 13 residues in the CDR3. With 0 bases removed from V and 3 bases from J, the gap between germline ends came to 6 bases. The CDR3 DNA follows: TGTGCCAGCAGCGTAGACGGGGACACTGAAGCTTTCTTT. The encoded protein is CASSVDGDTEAFF.

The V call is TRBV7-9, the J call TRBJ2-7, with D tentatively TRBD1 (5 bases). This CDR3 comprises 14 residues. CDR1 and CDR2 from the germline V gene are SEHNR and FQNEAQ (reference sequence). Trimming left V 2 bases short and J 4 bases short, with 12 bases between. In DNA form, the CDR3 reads TGTGCCAGCAGCTTACCAGGGCGACCTTACGAGCAGTACTTC. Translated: CASSLPGRPYEQYF.

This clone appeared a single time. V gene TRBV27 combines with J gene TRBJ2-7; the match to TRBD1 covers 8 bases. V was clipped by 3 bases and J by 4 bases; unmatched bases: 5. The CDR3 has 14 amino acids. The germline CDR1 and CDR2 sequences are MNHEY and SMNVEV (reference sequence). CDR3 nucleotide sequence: TGTGCCAGCAGTTTGAACAGGGGGGTTTACGAGCAGTACTTC. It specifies CASSLNRGVYEQYF.

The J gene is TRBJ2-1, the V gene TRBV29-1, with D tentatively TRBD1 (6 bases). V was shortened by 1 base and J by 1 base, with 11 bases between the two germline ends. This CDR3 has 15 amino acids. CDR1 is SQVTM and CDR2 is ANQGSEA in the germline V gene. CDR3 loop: CSVEGTEQSYNEQFF. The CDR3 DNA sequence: TGCAGCGTTGAAGGGACAGAGCAATCCTACAATGAGCAGTTCTTC.

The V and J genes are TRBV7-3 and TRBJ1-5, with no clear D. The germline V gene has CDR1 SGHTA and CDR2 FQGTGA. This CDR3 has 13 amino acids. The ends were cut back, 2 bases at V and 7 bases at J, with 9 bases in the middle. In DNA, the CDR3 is TGTGCCAGCAGCTTAGGAGCCGAGCAGCCCCAGCATTTT. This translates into CASSLGAEQPQHF.

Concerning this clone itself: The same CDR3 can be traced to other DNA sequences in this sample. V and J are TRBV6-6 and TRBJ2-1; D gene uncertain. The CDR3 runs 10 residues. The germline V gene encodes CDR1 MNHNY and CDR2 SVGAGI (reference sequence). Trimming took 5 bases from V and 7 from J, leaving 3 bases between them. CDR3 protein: CASSRNEQFF. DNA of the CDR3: TGTGCCAGCAGTAGGAATGAGCAGTTCTTC.